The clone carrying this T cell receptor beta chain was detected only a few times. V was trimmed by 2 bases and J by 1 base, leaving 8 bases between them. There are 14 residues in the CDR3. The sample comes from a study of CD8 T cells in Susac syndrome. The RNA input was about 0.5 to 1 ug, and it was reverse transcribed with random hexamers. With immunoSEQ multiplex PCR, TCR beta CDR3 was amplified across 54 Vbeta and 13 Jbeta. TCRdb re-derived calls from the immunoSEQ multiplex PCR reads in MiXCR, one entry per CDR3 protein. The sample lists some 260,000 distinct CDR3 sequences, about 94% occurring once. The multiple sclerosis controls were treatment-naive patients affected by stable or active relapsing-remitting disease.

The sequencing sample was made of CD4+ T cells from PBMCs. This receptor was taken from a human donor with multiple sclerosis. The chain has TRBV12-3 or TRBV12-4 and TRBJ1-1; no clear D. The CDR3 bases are TGTGCCAGCAGTTTATTACCCGGGAACACTGAAGCTTTCTTT. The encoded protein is CASSLLPGNTEAFF.